Listed below are T cell receptor beta chains from one sample, sequenced in a study of T cell repertoires in cytomegalovirus infection. From the reads, TCRdb called clonotypes with MiXCR, one entry per CDR3 protein. The table lists about 460,000 distinct CDR3 sequences, around 11% of them singletons, with roughly 10% in the top ten. Input material: PBMCs. The receptor set was obtained from a human donor in good health (CMV status not recorded). Some clones in this sample may be carry-over from other donors' samples. Each CDR3 is given with its conserved first and last residue. A D gene is named only where the DNA matches it firmly. Where a row states a size, it is once, few, many or the class of an expanded clone; other rows omit it.

length,D,J,size,V,DNA,CDR3
16,NA,TRBJ2-3,many,TRBV5-4,TGTGCCAGCAGCTTGGGGCGGGGTACTAGCACAGATACGCAGTATTTT,CASSLGRGTSTDTQYF
14,NA,TRBJ1-1,few,TRBV14,TGTGCCAGCAGCCACGTGACCCGCGACAGTGAAGCTTTCTTT,CASSHVTRDSEAFF
15,TRBD1,TRBJ1-5,few,TRBV2,TGTGCCAGCAACACCGGACAGGATAGCAATCAGCCCCAGCATTTT,CASNTGQDSNQPQHF
12,NA,TRBJ1-1,NA,TRBV12-3/TRBV12-4,TGTGCCAGCAGCCCCCCCCTCACTGAAGCTTTCTTT,CASSPPLTEAFF
16,TRBD2,TRBJ2-3,NA,TRBV6-1,TGTGCCAGCAGTGCCCTAGCGGGCCTCGAGGCAGATACGCAGTATTTT,CASSALAGLEADTQYF
15,NA,TRBJ2-1,NA,TRBV10-2,TGCGCCAGCAGTGAGTCGGGAGCGAACTACAATGAGCAGTTCTTC,CASSESGANYNEQFF
11,NA,TRBJ2-5,many,TRBV10-3,TGTGCCACTCTAGCTTACGAGACCCAGTACTTC,CATLAYETQYF
14,NA,TRBJ2-7,few,TRBV19,TGTGCCAGTAGTATAACGGCAGAGAGCTACGAGCAGTACTTC,CASSITAESYEQYF
14,TRBD1,TRBJ1-1,few,TRBV19,TGTGCCAGTAGTACGGACAGGGGGCGAACTGAAGCTTTCTTT,CASSTDRGRTEAFF
18,NA,TRBJ2-7,many,TRBV4-1,TGCGCCAGCAGCCAAGTGTGGAAGGTAACAGGGACTTCCTACGAGCAGTACTTC,CASSQVWKVTGTSYEQYF
14,NA,TRBJ2-2,few,TRBV2,TGTGCCAGCAACCCCAGCGCGAACACCGGGGAGCTGTTTTTT,CASNPSANTGELFF
12,NA,TRBJ1-2,many,TRBV12-3/TRBV12-4,TGTGCCAGCAGTGCCGGCGGCTATGGCTACACCTTC,CASSAGGYGYTF
14,NA,TRBJ1-4,NA,TRBV29-1,TGCAGCGTTATGAGTGGCAGAGACGGTGAAAAACTGTTTTTT,CSVMSGRDGEKLFF
15,NA,TRBJ1-2,NA,TRBV11-2,TGTGCCAGCAGCTTAGATCAGGGGCGCGAGGGTGGCTACACCTTC,CASSLDQGREGGYTF
19,TRBD1,TRBJ2-6,once,TRBV5-1,TGCGCCAGCAGCCCGTCCCTATACGGGACAGGGGACGGGGCCAACGTCCTGACTTTC,CASSPSLYGTGDGANVLTF
15,TRBD2,TRBJ2-1,once,TRBV24-1,TGTGCCACCAGTGATTTTCGAACGGGAGGGCATGAGCAGTTCTTC,CATSDFRTGGHEQFF
14,NA,TRBJ1-2,many,TRBV5-4,TGTGCCAGCAGCTTGGATGGGGTTAACTATGGCTACACCTTC,CASSLDGVNYGYTF
13,TRBD1,TRBJ1-1,many,TRBV23-1,TGCGCCAGCGAAGGACAGGGGAACACTGAAGCTTTCTTT,CASEGQGNTEAFF
17,TRBD2,TRBJ2-7,many,TRBV11-2,TGTGCCAGCAGCTCGAGAGGGACTATACTTTTTGGATACGAGCAGTACTTC,CASSSRGTILFGYEQYF
16,TRBD1,TRBJ2-7,many,TRBV28,TGTGCCAGCAGACCGGTGAGGGGGCCCAGCTCCTACGAGCAGTACTTC,CASRPVRGPSSYEQYF
12,NA,TRBJ1-2,NA,TRBV19,TGTGCCGGCCGGGACGCTGGCTATGGCTACACCTTC,CAGRDAGYGYTF
13,NA,TRBJ2-7,NA,TRBV20-1,TGCAGTGCTAGAGGGCAGGGGTTTTACGAGCAGTACTTC,CSARGQGFYEQYF
14,NA,TRBJ1-6,many,TRBV2,TGTGCCAGCAGTGAATTCGAGTTGGATTCACCCCTCCACTTT,CASSEFELDSPLHF
14,NA,TRBJ2-5,many,TRBV2,TGTGCCAGCAGTGACTGGTCTTTCCAAGAGACCCAGTACTTC,CASSDWSFQETQYF
14,TRBD2,TRBJ2-1,many,TRBV27,TGTGCCAGCAGTTTGTCGGGGCTAGCGGGGTGGGCGTTCTTC,CASSLSGLAGWAFF
15,TRBD2,TRBJ2-5,few,TRBV9,TGTGCCAGCAGCATCACTAGCGGGGGTCCCGAGACCCAGTACTTC,CASSITSGGPETQYF
12,TRBD1,TRBJ1-6,many,TRBV6-5,TGTGCCAGCAGTTCTGGACAGGGCGCCCTCCACTTT,CASSSGQGALHF
14,TRBD2,TRBJ2-7,NA,TRBV2,TGTGCCAGCAGTGAAGGGGGACTAGCCGCACAGCAGTACTTC,CASSEGGLAAQQYF
13,NA,TRBJ1-4,few,TRBV20-1,TGCAGTGCTAGGAGCGGACACAATGAAAAACTGTTTTTT,CSARSGHNEKLFF
15,TRBD1,TRBJ2-3,many,TRBV28,TGTGCCAGCAGTTCCGGACAGGCCGTCACAGATACGCAGTATTTT,CASSSGQAVTDTQYF
15,TRBD2,TRBJ2-1,many,TRBV7-9,TGTGCCAGCAGCCCACCCCCCGCGGGAGTCGATGAGCAGTTCTTC,CASSPPPAGVDEQFF
11,NA,TRBJ2-6,many,TRBV7-9,TGTGCCAGCCACACGGGGGCCGTCCTGACTTTC,CASHTGAVLTF
13,NA,TRBJ1-2,few,TRBV3-1,TGTGCCAGCAGCCAAGCCCTAGGGCATGGCTACACCTTC,CASSQALGHGYTF
16,NA,TRBJ2-2,many,TRBV6-6,TGTGCCAGCAGGGGGCTCGGGGGCCTTACCACCGGGGAGCTGTTTTTT,CASRGLGGLTTGELFF
16,TRBD1,TRBJ1-2,NA,TRBV3-1,TGTGCCAGCAGCCAAAGCGGTAGGACAGGAGTTTATGGCTACACCTTC,CASSQSGRTGVYGYTF
16,NA,TRBJ2-1,NA,TRBV10-2,TGCGCCAGCAGTGAGCAGGGGGGGAGCTCCTACAATGAGCAGTTCTTC,CASSEQGGSSYNEQFF
14,NA,TRBJ1-3,many,TRBV12-3/TRBV12-4,TGTGCCAGCAGCCGCGGACAGCCGGGAAACACCATATATTTT,CASSRGQPGNTIYF
12,NA,TRBJ2-1,many,TRBV5-6,TGTGCCAGCAGGCGGTCCTACAATGAGCAGTTCTTC,CASRRSYNEQFF
14,TRBD2,TRBJ2-5,many,TRBV7-2,TGTGCCAGCAGCTTGGGACTAGCGGGAGAGACCCAGTACTTC,CASSLGLAGETQYF
13,TRBD1,TRBJ1-4,few,TRBV20-1,TGCAGTGCTCCGGGACAGGGGAGCGAAAAACTGTTTTTT,CSAPGQGSEKLFF
12,NA,TRBJ1-5,many,TRBV12-3/TRBV12-4,TGTGCCAGCAGTTTCGTCCCCCAGCCCCAGCATTTT,CASSFVPQPQHF
16,NA,TRBJ2-7,many,TRBV7-9,TGTGCCAGCAGCTTACGTGGGGAGCAGGGCTCCTACGAGCAGTACTTC,CASSLRGEQGSYEQYF